This TCR beta chain was identified in a study of a mutant IDH1 vaccine in newly diagnosed glioma. Germline trimming cut 5 bases from V and 2 bases from J; bases unmatched to any gene: 6. The CDR3 extends over 15 amino acids. Germline CDR1 is SGHTA and CDR2 is FQGNSA. Sequencing was performed with immunoSEQ multiplex PCR; in TCRdb, only in-frame clones are kept and a portion is missing. The table records under 65,000 clones, around 80% of them present only once. Worth noting for this clone: Antigen: not known.

As to time point: week 11, during vaccination. The content of each vaccine dose was 300 ug of mutant IDH1 20-mer peptide, and topical imiquimod accompanied it. V and J are TRBV7-2 and TRBJ2-3; 8 bases match TRBD2. This TCR was recovered from a man aged 50-60 years with glioma. Sequenced here: PBMCs, sampled from a glioma patient whose treatment included an IDH1 peptide vaccine. Here the CDR3 DNA reads TGTGCCAGCAGCCGTAGCGGGACTAACACAGATACGCAGTATTTT. Protein: CASSRSGTNTDTQYF.